Reported below is one T cell receptor (beta chain). As yet, its antigen is unknown. Method: immunoSEQ multiplex PCR; TCRdb's copy keeps in-frame clones and lacks some. The sample yields tens of thousands of clones, about 85% seen once. The data were taken from a study of T cells in tuberculosis. The sample's time point: new active TB diagnosis, blood taken before or within 7 days of starting treatment. Positive smear microscopy and/or M. tuberculosis culture confirmed active disease. Overall study results and limits: Shorter CDR3-alpha in active tuberculosis partly drove smaller distances.

Germline CDR1 reads SGHTA; CDR2 reads FQGNSA. V gave up 2 bases and J gave up 5 bases, with 9 bases separating them. CDR3 size: 13 residues. Material: PBMCs, obtained at tuberculosis diagnosis. The sequence was collected from an adult with tuberculosis. The J gene is TRBJ2-5, the V gene TRBV7-2; D remains ambiguous. The CDR3 region has the DNA TGTGCCAGCAGCTTAAACTCCCTGGAGACCCAGTACTTC. It specifies CASSLNSLETQYF. The full variable domain, in which reference TRBV7-2 and TRBJ2-5 provide the parts outside the CDR3, is GAGVSQSPSNKVTEKGKDVELRCDPISGHTALYWYRQSLGQGLEFLIYFQGNSAPDKSGLPSDRFSAERTGGSVSTLTIQRTQQEDSAVYLCASSLNSLETQYFGPGTRLLVL.